The 20 T cell receptor beta chains reported below all come from one sample, sequenced in a study of shared clonotypes between healthy human individuals. Method: immunoSEQ multiplex PCR; TCRdb's copy keeps in-frame clones and lacks some. The sample shows fewer than 850,000 clones, around 96% of them seen only once. Naivety among CD8 cells was defined by CD45RO negativity and positive CCR7 selection, thereby excluding terminally differentiated effector memory CD45RA+ cells. The sample comprised naive CD8+ T cells sorted from blood. The receptors come from a man aged 30 to 39 in good health.

This clone was recorded only once. The chain uses TRBV5-1 and TRBJ2-1; D perhaps matches TRBD1 (6 bases). Germline CDR1 and CDR2: SGHRS and YFSETQ. This CDR3 comprises 17 residues. V gave up 0 bases and J gave up 7 bases, with 20 bases separating them. CDR3 region: CASSLAQGLAPFNEQFF. DNA of the CDR3: TGCGCCAGCAGCTTGGCCCAGGGGCTGGCTCCTTTTAATGAGCAGTTCTTC.

The chain has TRBV20-1 and TRBJ2-5, with D hard to call. The CDR3 is made up of 11 amino acids. Looked up from germline, CDR1 is DFQATT and CDR2 is SNEGSKA (reference sequence). Trimming removed 2 bases from V and 5 bases from J, with 6 bases in between. The CDR3 sequence: CSARKGETQYF. The CDR3 coding sequence is TGCAGTGCTAGAAAAGGGGAGACCCAGTACTTC.

The chain joins TRBV7-9 to TRBJ2-7; 7 bases map to TRBD2. Germline V CDR1 and CDR2: SEHNR, FQNEAQ (reference sequence). J was trimmed by 4 bases and V by 5 bases; bases with no gene match: 20. CDR3 length equals 18 residues. The CDR3 sequence: CASSPSPGKREQVYEQYF. In DNA form, the CDR3 reads TGTGCCAGCAGCCCCTCCCCGGGGAAGCGGGAACAGGTGTACGAGCAGTACTTC.

The CDR3 DNA reads TGTGCCAGCAGCTTAGGCGGGACCACAGATACGCAGTATTTT. Translated, it gives CASSLGGTTDTQYF. The V and J genes are TRBV7-8 and TRBJ2-3, with a tentative D call TRBD2 (6 bases). The V gene's germline CDR1 is SGHVS and CDR2 FQNEAQ. The V end lost 1 base, the J end lost 2 bases, and 7 bases lay between the germline ends. The CDR3 is made up of 14 amino acids.

Written as DNA, the CDR3 is TGTGCCAGCAGTGATCTAGCTGTGGTGTTAGCCACCTACGAGCAGTACTTC. Its protein is CASSDLAVVLATYEQYF. The rearrangement links TRBV2 to TRBJ2-7; tentatively, D is TRBD2 (5 bases). The CDR3 extends over 17 amino acids. V gave up 3 bases and J gave up 2 bases, with 20 bases separating them. From germline, CDR1 is SNHLY and CDR2 FYNNEI. Combining the CDR3 with reference TRBV2 and TRBJ2-7 gives the whole variable domain EPEVTQTPSHQVTQMGQEVILRCVPISNHLYFYWYRQILGQKVEFLVSFYNNEISEKSEIFDDQFSVERPDGSNFTLKIRSTKLEDSAMYFCASSDLAVVLATYEQYFGPGTRLTVT.

The V gene is TRBV7-8, the J gene TRBJ2-2; unclear D gene. The V gene lost 5 bases and the J gene lost 2 bases, with 3 bases spanning the gap. Germline V gene lookup returns CDR1 SGHVS and CDR2 FQNEAQ. CDR3 size: 12 residues. CDR3 nucleotides: TGTGCCAGCAGCGATAACACCGGGGAGCTGTTTTTT. This translates into CASSDNTGELFF.

The chain recombines TRBV15 with TRBJ2-1; 7 bases fit TRBD2. The CDR3 is made up of 16 amino acids. Germline loops: CDR1 LNHNV, CDR2 YYDKDF (reference sequence). After removal of 4 bases from V and 5 bases from J, the junction contained 11 bases not matched to a gene. CDR3 residues: CATSIGGGPWNNEQFF. DNA for the CDR3: TGTGCCACCAGCATCGGGGGAGGGCCCTGGAACAATGAGCAGTTCTTC.

V is TRBV21-1 and J is TRBJ1-1; the table's D gene call, TRBD1, was not cross checked with the DNA. TRBV21-1 is labeled a pseudogene. CDR3 length: 15 amino acids. The CDR3 sequence is CASSNRDSMNTEAFF. The CDR3 coding sequence is TGTGCCAGCAGCAATAGAGACAGCATGAACACTGAAGCTTTCTTT.

A note on this clone: This sample includes further DNA sequences coding for the same CDR3. The V call is TRBV7-8, the J call TRBJ2-1; no reliable D call. V was pared by 1 base and J by 6 bases, with 7 bases between. Germline V gives CDR1 SGHVS, CDR2 FQNEAQ. This CDR3 spans 13 amino acids. The chain's CDR3 is CASSLGTGNEQFF. Here the CDR3 DNA reads TGTGCCAGCAGCTTAGGTACGGGCAATGAGCAGTTCTTC.

J is TRBJ1-4 and V is TRBV7-9; D remains ambiguous. This CDR3 has 14 residues. V lost 3 bases, J lost 7 bases, and 12 bases lay in between. CDR1 SEHNR and CDR2 FQNEAQ come from the germline V gene (reference sequence). DNA for the CDR3: TGTGCCAGCAGCTTTATAGGGAATGGTGAAAAACTGTTTTTT. Translated: CASSFIGNGEKLFF.

J is TRBJ2-1 and V is TRBV7-9; 8 nucleotides align to TRBD1. The CDR3 totals 15 residues. Looked up from germline, CDR1 is SEHNR and CDR2 is FQNEAQ (reference sequence). The junction had 11 bases not matched to a gene; V was cut back by 9 bases and J by 4 bases. This chain's CDR3 is CASNNPTGAYNEQFF. As DNA, the CDR3 is TGTGCCAGTAACAACCCGACAGGGGCTTACAATGAGCAGTTCTTC.

Regarding this clone: The sample holds other DNA sequences that translate to the same CDR3. The V call is TRBV11-3, the J call TRBJ2-2; 8 nucleotides align to TRBD1. The length of the CDR3 is 14 residues. Trimming cost V 7 bases and J 1 base; bases outside gene matches: 2. The germline gives CDR1 SGHNT, CDR2 YENEEA. CDR3 DNA sequence: TGTGCCAGCACCGGGACAGGGAACACCGGGGAGCTGTTTTTT. Amino acids: CASTGTGNTGELFF.

This clone was counted once. The chain recombines TRBV6-5 with TRBJ2-7; TRBD2 matches at 12 bases. Germline CDR1 and CDR2: MNHEY and SVGAGI. The ends lost 6 bases at V and 4 bases at J; junction bases unmatched: 7. The CDR3 has 15 residues. The DNA for the CDR3 is TGTGCCAGCAGCCCTAGCGGGAGGGCCGAGTACGAGCAGTACTTC. Translation: CASSPSGRAEYEQYF.

This chain joins TRBV10-3 and TRBJ2-1; D not resolved. V gave up 6 bases and J gave up 4 bases, with 13 bases separating them. The CDR3 contains 14 residues. Germline CDR1 and CDR2: ENHRY and SYGVKD. CDR3 loop: CAISDVEAYNEQFF. The CDR3 DNA is TGTGCCATCAGCGATGTCGAGGCGTACAATGAGCAGTTCTTC.

The genes are TRBV6-5 and TRBJ1-1; D not certain. CDR1 and CDR2 from the germline V gene are MNHEY and SVGAGI. Trimming left V 0 bases short and J 4 bases short, with 12 bases between. The CDR3 spans 15 residues. CDR3 protein: CASSYSNRGGTEAFF. CDR3 bases: TGTGCCAGCAGTTACTCGAATCGCGGCGGCACTGAAGCTTTCTTT.

J is TRBJ1-1 and V is TRBV6-6; possibly TRBD1 for D (6 bases). CDR1 is MNHNY, CDR2 SVGAGI, per germline (reference sequence). There are 13 residues in the CDR3. The V gene lost 5 bases and the J gene lost 4 bases, with 11 bases spanning the gap. CDR3: CASSNRVRTEAFF. The DNA of the CDR3 is TGTGCCAGCAGTAACAGGGTTCGCACTGAAGCTTTCTTT.

The sample holds one count of this clone. The genes are TRBV27 and TRBJ2-1; 12 bases line up with TRBD2. The CDR3 spans 16 residues. Germline values: CDR1 MNHEY, CDR2 SMNVEV (reference sequence). V dropped 5 bases and J dropped 7; count of bases not matched to a gene: 9. CDR3 in DNA: TGTGCCAGCAGTCCCACCCTAGCGGGAGGGTGGAATGAGCAGTTCTTC. Translated, it gives CASSPTLAGGWNEQFF.

This clone appeared once. The chain has TRBV5-4 and TRBJ1-1; TRBD1 might be the D (6 bases). Per the germline V gene, CDR1 is SGHNT and CDR2 is YYREEE (reference sequence). There are 15 residues in the CDR3. The ends were cut back, 4 bases at V and 8 bases at J, with 21 bases in the middle. CDR3 region: CASSHHGQGRTEAFF. The CDR3 bases are TGTGCCAGCAGCCACCATGGGCAGGGGAGGACCGAAGCTTTCTTT.

On this clone itself: The same CDR3 can be traced to other DNA sequences in this sample. The V and J genes are TRBV7-9 and TRBJ2-3, with 7 bases fitting TRBD1. The CDR3 totals 13 residues. Germline CDR1 is SEHNR and CDR2 is FQNEAQ (reference sequence). Losses at the gene ends were 3 bases for V and 4 bases for J; bases not matched to a gene: 1. CDR3 loop: CASSLGQPDTQYF. The CDR3 DNA is TGTGCCAGCAGCTTGGGACAGCCAGATACGCAGTATTTT.

The chain links TRBV5-6 to TRBJ2-6; perhaps TRBD1 as D (6 bases). In germline, CDR1 is SGHDT, CDR2 YYEEEE. With 3 bases removed from V and 1 base from J, the gap between germline ends came to 17 bases. The CDR3 consists of 18 residues. Here the CDR3 reads CASSSLDSSKSGANVLTF. Written as DNA, the CDR3 is TGTGCCAGCAGCTCACTGGACAGCTCAAAGTCTGGGGCCAACGTCCTGACTTTC.